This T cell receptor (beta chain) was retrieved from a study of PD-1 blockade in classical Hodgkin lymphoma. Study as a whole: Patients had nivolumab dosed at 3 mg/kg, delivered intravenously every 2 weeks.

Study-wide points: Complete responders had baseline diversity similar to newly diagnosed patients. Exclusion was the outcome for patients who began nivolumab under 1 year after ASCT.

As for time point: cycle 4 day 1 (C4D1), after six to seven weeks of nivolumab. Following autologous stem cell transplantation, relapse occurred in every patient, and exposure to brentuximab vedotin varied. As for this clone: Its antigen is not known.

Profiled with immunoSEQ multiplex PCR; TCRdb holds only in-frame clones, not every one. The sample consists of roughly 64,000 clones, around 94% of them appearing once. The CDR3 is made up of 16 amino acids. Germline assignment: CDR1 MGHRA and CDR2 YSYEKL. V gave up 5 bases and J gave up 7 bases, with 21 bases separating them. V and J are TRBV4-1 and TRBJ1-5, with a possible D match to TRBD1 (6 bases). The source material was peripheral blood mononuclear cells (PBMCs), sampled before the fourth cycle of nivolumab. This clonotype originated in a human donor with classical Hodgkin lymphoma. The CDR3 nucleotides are TGCGCCAGCAGCACCCCCCGGGGGCAGGGCGGCCAGCCCCAGCATTTT. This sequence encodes CASSTPRGQGGQPQHF.